Each of the 32 T cell receptor beta chains below was sequenced from the same sample in a study of OX40 agonist ivuxolimab in advanced cancers. Assay used: immunoSEQ multiplex PCR; TCRdb lists only in-frame clones, some missing. The sample has approximately 61,000 clones, around nine tenths seen once; the top ten hold 1.3%. Sample: CD4+ or CD8+ T cells sorted from blood, taken in a trial of the OX40 agonist ivuxolimab. Receptor source: an adult with an advanced solid tumor such as melanoma, head and neck, liver or kidney cancer.

The CDR3 is CASSSLHQPQHF. The CDR3 DNA sequence: TGTGCCAGCAGTTCCCTCCATCAGCCCCAGCATTTT. The chain links TRBV28 to TRBJ1-5; D ambiguous. V shed 4 bases and J shed 5 bases, with 6 bases lying between them. From germline, CDR1 is MDHEN and CDR2 SYDVKM. The length of the CDR3 is 12 residues.

The chain couples TRBV5-1 to TRBJ2-7, with D perhaps being TRBD1 or TRBD2 (5 bases each). CDR1 and CDR2 (germline): SGHRS, YFSETQ. Trimming removed 3 bases from V and 3 bases from J, with 13 bases in between. The CDR3 runs 14 residues. CDR3 region: CASSYRDPLYEQYF. The CDR3 bases are TGCGCCAGCAGCTACCGGGACCCCCTCTACGAGCAGTACTTC. The full variable domain, rest sourced from reference TRBV5-1 and TRBJ2-7, is KAGVTQTPRYLIKTRGQQVTLSCSPISGHRSVSWYQQTPGQGLQFLFEYFSETQRNKGNFPGRFSGRQFSNSRSEMNVSTLELGDSALYLCASSYRDPLYEQYFGPGTRLTVT.

The V and J genes are TRBV5-1 and TRBJ2-1; 8 positions agree with TRBD1. The CDR3 is 15 amino acids. V shed 1 base, J shed 7 bases, and the junction held 7 bases outside the gene matches. Germline lookup yields CDR1 SGHRS and CDR2 YFSETQ. CDR3 coding DNA: TGCGCCAGCAGCTTGCGCCAGGGGGCGCGTAATGAGCAGTTCTTC. Encoded protein: CASSLRQGARNEQFF.

V usage is TRBV10-2 and J usage is TRBJ2-2; 12 bases are shared with TRBD2. V shed 8 bases and J 6 bases; nucleotides not matched to a gene: 10. This CDR3 has 16 amino acids. Germline assignment: CDR1 WSHSY and CDR2 SAAADI. CDR3 amino acids: CASARLAGDSPGELFF. DNA for the CDR3: TGCGCCAGCGCAAGACTAGCGGGAGACTCACCCGGGGAGCTGTTTTTT.

The chain has TRBV30 and TRBJ2-1, with D possibly matching TRBD1 (5 bases). The V gene's germline CDR1 is GTSNPN and CDR2 SVGIG (reference sequence). The CDR3 has 14 amino acids. V lost 2 bases, J lost 7 bases, and 15 bases lay in between. In DNA form, the CDR3 reads TGTGCCTGGAGTCCCAGGGTCTTGGGAAATGAGCAGTTCTTC. This gives the protein CAWSPRVLGNEQFF.

The rearrangement joins TRBV10-3 to TRBJ2-3; 8 bases align to TRBD1. Looked up from germline, CDR1 is ENHRY and CDR2 is SYGVKD. The length of the CDR3 is 14 residues. The V gene end was trimmed by 11 bases and the J gene end by 5 bases; junction bases not matched to a gene: 12. CDR3 sequence (DNA): TGTGCCTCAATGGCGGGACAGGCTGAAGATACGCAGTATTTT. It encodes CASMAGQAEDTQYF.

DNA of the CDR3: TGTGCCAGCAGTTTCTCCGGACAGGGGCAATACAATGAGCAGTTCTTC. Residues: CASSFSGQGQYNEQFF. The chain is built from TRBV28 and TRBJ2-1; TRBD1 matches at 9 bases. The CDR3 has 16 residues. Trimming cost V 3 bases and J 4 bases; bases outside gene matches: 7. Germline CDR1 is MDHEN and CDR2 is SYDVKM.

The chain combines TRBV4-1 with TRBJ2-3; D remains unclear. Per the germline V gene, CDR1 is MGHRA and CDR2 is YSYEKL. V lost 1 base to trimming and J lost 2 bases, with 13 bases between them. The CDR3 totals 16 residues. The CDR3, as DNA: TGCGCCAGCAGCCAAGTAAACCTTGTCTCCACAGATACGCAGTATTTT. Translation: CASSQVNLVSTDTQYF.

The chain couples TRBV5-1 to TRBJ2-2, with 13 nucleotides matching TRBD2. With V trimmed by 4 bases and J by 3 bases, 15 bases remained unmatched. Looked up from germline, CDR1 is SGHRS and CDR2 is YFSETQ. The CDR3 has 20 residues. The CDR3 nucleotides are TGCGCCAGCAGCCTACGACTAGCGGGAGGTCGGGAGGCGTACACCGGGGAGCTGTTTTTT. It yields the protein CASSLRLAGGREAYTGELFF.

This clone occurred once. The genes are TRBV10-1 and TRBJ2-7; no definite D call. Trimming took 4 bases from V and 3 from J, leaving 10 bases between them. CDR3 length equals 13 residues. Germline CDR1 and CDR2: WNHNN and SYGVQD (reference sequence). The CDR3 protein is CASSAHLDYEQYF. The DNA for the CDR3 is TGCGCCAGCAGTGCCCACCTAGACTACGAGCAGTACTTC.

The V and J genes are TRBV28 and TRBJ1-2, with D perhaps TRBD1 (5 bases). The CDR3 has 14 amino acids. Deletions cut 2 bases from V and 2 bases from J, with 9 bases between. From germline, CDR1 is MDHEN and CDR2 SYDVKM. CDR3 protein: CASSLGGRNYGYTF. DNA for the CDR3: TGTGCCAGCAGTTTAGGGGGACGGAACTATGGCTACACCTTC.

V gene TRBV6-6 combines with J gene TRBJ1-2; D is uncertain. Germline CDR1 and CDR2: MNHNY and SVGAGI (reference sequence). The CDR3 runs to 13 residues. The V end lost 4 bases, the J end lost 2 bases, and 8 bases lay between the germline ends. CDR3 in amino acids: CASSSGINYGYTF. The CDR3 DNA reads TGTGCCAGCAGTTCCGGCATCAACTATGGCTACACCTTC.

The chain couples TRBV30 to TRBJ1-4, with D possibly matching TRBD1 (6 bases). Germline CDR1 reads GTSNPN; CDR2 reads SVGIG (reference sequence). The CDR3 consists of 11 residues. V lost 5 bases and J lost 7, with 8 bases in between. The CDR3 coding sequence is TGTGCCTGGCAACAGGGTGAAAAACTGTTTTTT. Translated: CAWQQGEKLFF.

The genes are TRBV5-1 and TRBJ1-1; 8 nucleotides align to TRBD1. V was clipped by 4 bases and J by 8 bases; unmatched bases: 16. This CDR3 has 16 amino acids. Per the germline V gene, CDR1 is SGHRS and CDR2 is YFSETQ. CDR3 in amino acids: CASSPPDGDRISEAFF. As DNA, the CDR3 is TGCGCCAGCAGCCCGCCCGATGGGGACAGGATCTCCGAAGCTTTCTTT.

This chain joins TRBV19 and TRBJ2-7, with TRBD1 identical over 10 bases. Trimming took 10 bases from V and 4 from J; bases not matched to a gene: 4. Germline CDR1 is LNHDA and CDR2 is SQIVND (reference sequence). The CDR3 runs to 12 residues. CDR3 sequence: CATRDRGYEQYF. CDR3 bases: TGTGCCACCCGGGACAGGGGATACGAGCAGTACTTC.

This clone showed up just once. The chain joins TRBV27 to TRBJ1-1; D is unresolved. CDR3 length equals 14 residues. Germline V gene sequence: CDR1 MNHEY, CDR2 SMNVEV (reference sequence). V was pared by 6 bases and J by 4 bases, with 15 bases between. The CDR3 reads CASSPLPRGTEAFF. In DNA form, the CDR3 reads TGTGCCAGCAGCCCCCTACCACGGGGCACTGAAGCTTTCTTT.

The rearrangement joins TRBV27 to TRBJ2-7; 11 nucleotides match TRBD1. The V gene's germline CDR1 is MNHEY and CDR2 SMNVEV (reference sequence). J was trimmed by 4 bases and V by 3 bases; bases with no gene match: 8. CDR3 length: 16 amino acids. The CDR3 bases are TGTGCCAGCAGTTTGGCAGGACAGGGGGCGCGGTACGAGCAGTACTTC. Protein: CASSLAGQGARYEQYF.

This chain uses TRBV5-1 with TRBJ1-2; TRBD1 agrees at 9 bases. Germline assignment: CDR1 SGHRS and CDR2 YFSETQ. Trimming removed 5 bases from V and 5 bases from J; junction bases left unmatched: 7. The CDR3 length is 14 residues. The CDR3 DNA sequence: TGCGCCAGCAGACAGGGGACAGGGCCTTATGGCTACACCTTC. Protein product: CASRQGTGPYGYTF.

The sample holds one count of this clone. V usage is TRBV6-5 and J usage is TRBJ1-3; D gene unclear. CDR1 is MNHEY, CDR2 SVGAGI, per germline. The CDR3 has 16 residues. Deletions cut 4 bases from V and 4 bases from J, with 17 bases between. The CDR3 coding sequence is TGTGCCAGCAGTTCTAGGAGCAGTTCTACGGGAAACACCATATATTTT. It codes for CASSSRSSSTGNTIYF.

The table lists this clone with a few counts. The rearrangement joins TRBV5-1 to TRBJ2-2, with TRBD1 as a possible D gene (7 bases). The germline V gene encodes CDR1 SGHRS and CDR2 YFSETQ. The CDR3 runs 14 residues. V lost 5 bases and J 2 bases, leaving 10 bases between the germline ends. The chain's CDR3 is CASRQGGNTGELFF. The DNA of the CDR3 is TGCGCCAGCAGGCAGGGGGGAAACACCGGGGAGCTGTTTTTT.

The genes are TRBV7-6 and TRBJ2-7; 12 bases fit TRBD2. Losses at the gene ends were 7 bases for V and 6 bases for J; bases not matched to a gene: 4. CDR1 and CDR2 from the germline V gene are SGHVS and FNYEAQ. The length of the CDR3 is 13 residues. The CDR3 protein is CASTPSGRGEQYF. The CDR3 nucleotides read TGTGCCAGCACGCCTAGCGGGAGGGGCGAGCAGTACTTC.

The rearrangement uses TRBV29-1 and TRBJ2-1; the D gene is possibly TRBD2 (5 bases). The V gene's germline CDR1 is SQVTM and CDR2 ANQGSEA. Trimming left V 5 bases short and J 5 bases short, with 13 bases between. The CDR3 covers 13 residues. The CDR3 region is CSVLGDLDNEQFF. The CDR3 nucleotides are TGCAGCGTTCTCGGGGATTTGGACAATGAGCAGTTCTTC.

This chain connects TRBV6-5 to TRBJ1-2; D gene ambiguous. The CDR3 totals 14 residues. The germline V gene has CDR1 MNHEY and CDR2 SVGAGI. The germline V and J ends were trimmed by 0 bases and 2 bases, with 7 bases remaining between them. CDR3 protein: CASSYSSGNYGYTF. The CDR3 nucleotides read TGTGCCAGCAGTTACTCGTCCGGAAACTATGGCTACACCTTC.

This chain joins TRBV19 and TRBJ2-3; 8 bases align to TRBD2. The CDR3 totals 16 residues. The junction had 9 bases not matched to a gene; V was cut back by 6 bases and J by 1 base. The germline CDR1 and CDR2 sequences are LNHDA and SQIVND (reference sequence). CDR3: CASSSRGSGGTDTQYF. As DNA, the CDR3 is TGTGCCAGTAGCTCCCGGGGTAGCGGGGGCACAGATACGCAGTATTTT.

The chain links TRBV11-2 to TRBJ2-5, with D hard to call. Germline V gene lookup returns CDR1 SGHAT and CDR2 FQNNGV. V lost 1 base, J lost 5 bases, and 8 bases lay in between. The CDR3 length is 13 residues. CDR3 in amino acids: CASSLGGPETQYF. CDR3 coding DNA: TGTGCCAGCAGCTTAGGAGGCCCGGAGACCCAGTACTTC.

The table lists this clone with a count of one. The V gene is TRBV11-2, the J gene TRBJ2-3, with unresolved D. This CDR3 is 15 amino acids long. Germline assignment: CDR1 SGHAT and CDR2 FQNNGV. Trimming removed 0 bases at V and 2 bases at J, with 9 bases between. This CDR3 is CASSLDGRYTDTQYF. The CDR3, as DNA: TGTGCCAGCAGCTTAGACGGGCGATACACAGATACGCAGTATTTT.

The chain joins TRBV5-1 to TRBJ1-1; D gene uncertain. The germline V gene encodes CDR1 SGHRS and CDR2 YFSETQ. Trimming removed 2 bases at V and 0 bases at J, with 11 bases between. CDR3 length equals 15 residues. The CDR3: CASSFRDLMNTEAFF. The CDR3 nucleotides read TGCGCCAGCAGCTTCCGGGATCTTATGAACACTGAAGCTTTCTTT.

Only a few counts were recorded for this clone. The chain links TRBV5-1 to TRBJ1-2; 7 nucleotides match TRBD1. The CDR3 covers 13 residues. The J segment lost 2 bases and the V segment lost 4 bases, leaving 2 bases of the junction unmatched. Germline lookup yields CDR1 SGHRS and CDR2 YFSETQ. CDR3 region: CASSPTGNYGYTF. As DNA, the CDR3 is TGCGCCAGCAGCCCGACAGGGAACTATGGCTACACCTTC.

The chain couples TRBV12-5 to TRBJ1-5; 8 nucleotides align to TRBD1. The CDR3 covers 15 residues. Germline V gene lookup returns CDR1 LGHNT and CDR2 FRNRAP. Unmatched junction bases numbered 11, after V lost 6 bases and J lost 7 bases. The CDR3 coding sequence is TGTGCTAGTGGCCTCGACCCAGGGGGCTTCCAGCCCCAGCATTTT. It specifies CASGLDPGGFQPQHF.

This clone was found once. CDR3 residues: CASTSGTASTDTQYF. The CDR3 region has the DNA TGTGCCAGTACCTCCGGGACGGCCTCCACAGATACGCAGTATTTT. This sequence joins TRBV19 and TRBJ2-3; D may correspond to TRBD1 or TRBD2 (5 bases each). The V end lost 7 bases, the J end lost 2 bases, and 16 bases lay between the germline ends. Per the germline V gene, CDR1 is LNHDA and CDR2 is SQIVND (reference sequence). The CDR3 contains 15 residues.

V is TRBV18 and J is TRBJ1-3; perhaps TRBD1 as D (5 bases). Germline CDR1 reads KGHSH; CDR2 reads LQKENI. V shed 3 bases and J shed 2 bases, with 5 bases lying between them. The length of the CDR3 is 13 residues. The CDR3 sequence: CASSPGPGNTIYF. The CDR3 DNA sequence: TGTGCCAGCTCACCGGGGCCTGGAAACACCATATATTTT.

This chain connects TRBV4-3 to TRBJ1-5; D is ambiguous. V was cut by 3 bases and J by 5 bases, with 11 bases left in between. CDR1 LGHNA and CDR2 YSLEER come from the germline V gene. The CDR3 has 14 amino acids. The DNA for the CDR3 is TGCGCCAGCAGCCAGGGTCTTCTGGATCAGCCCCAGCATTTT. This sequence encodes CASSQGLLDQPQHF.